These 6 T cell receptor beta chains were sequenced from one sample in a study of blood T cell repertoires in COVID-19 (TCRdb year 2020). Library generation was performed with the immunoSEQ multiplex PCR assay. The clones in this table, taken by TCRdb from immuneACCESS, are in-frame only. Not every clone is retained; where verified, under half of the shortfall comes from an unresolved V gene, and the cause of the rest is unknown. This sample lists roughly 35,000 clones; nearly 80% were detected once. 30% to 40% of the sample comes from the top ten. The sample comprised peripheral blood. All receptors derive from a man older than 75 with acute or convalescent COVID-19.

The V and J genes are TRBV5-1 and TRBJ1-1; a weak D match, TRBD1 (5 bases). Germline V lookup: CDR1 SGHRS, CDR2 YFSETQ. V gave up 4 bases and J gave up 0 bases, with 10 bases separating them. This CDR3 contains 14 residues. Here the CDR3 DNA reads TGCGCCAGCAGCCAGGGTAGGGTGAACACTGAAGCTTTCTTT. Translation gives CASSQGRVNTEAFF.

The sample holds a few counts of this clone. The CDR3, as DNA: TGTGCCAGTAGTAGGGGGGACAAAAACATTCAGTACTTC. Amino acids: CASSRGDKNIQYF. This chain uses TRBV19 with TRBJ2-4; possible D gene TRBD2, 6 bases. Per the germline V gene, CDR1 is LNHDA and CDR2 is SQIVND (reference sequence). This CDR3 is built from 13 residues. The germline V and J ends were trimmed by 4 bases and 3 bases, with 7 bases remaining between them.

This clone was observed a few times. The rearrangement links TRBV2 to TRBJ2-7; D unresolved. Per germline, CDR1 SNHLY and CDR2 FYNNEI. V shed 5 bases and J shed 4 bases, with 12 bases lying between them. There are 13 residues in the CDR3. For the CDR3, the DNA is TGTGCCAGCAGTAGGAGTCTCTCTTACGAGCAGTACTTC. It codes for CASSRSLSYEQYF.

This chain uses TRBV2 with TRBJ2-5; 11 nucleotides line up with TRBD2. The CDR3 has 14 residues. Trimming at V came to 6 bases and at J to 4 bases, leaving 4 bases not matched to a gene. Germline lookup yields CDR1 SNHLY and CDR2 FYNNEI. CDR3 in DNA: TGTGCCAGCAGGACGACTAGCGGGGTAGAGACCCAGTACTTC. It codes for CASRTTSGVETQYF.

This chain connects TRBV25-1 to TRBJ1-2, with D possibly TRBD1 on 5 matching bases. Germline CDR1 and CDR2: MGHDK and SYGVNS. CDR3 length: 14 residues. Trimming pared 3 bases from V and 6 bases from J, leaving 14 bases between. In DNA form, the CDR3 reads TGTGCCAGCAGTGATTATCAGGGCCTGCATGGCTACACCTTC. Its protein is CASSDYQGLHGYTF.

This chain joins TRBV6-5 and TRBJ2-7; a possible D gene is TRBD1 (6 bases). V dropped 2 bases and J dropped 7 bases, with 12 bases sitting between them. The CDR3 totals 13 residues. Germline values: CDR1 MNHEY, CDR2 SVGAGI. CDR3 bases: TGTGCCAGCAGTTACCGACAGGTGCGGGAGCAGTACTTC. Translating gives CASSYRQVREQYF.